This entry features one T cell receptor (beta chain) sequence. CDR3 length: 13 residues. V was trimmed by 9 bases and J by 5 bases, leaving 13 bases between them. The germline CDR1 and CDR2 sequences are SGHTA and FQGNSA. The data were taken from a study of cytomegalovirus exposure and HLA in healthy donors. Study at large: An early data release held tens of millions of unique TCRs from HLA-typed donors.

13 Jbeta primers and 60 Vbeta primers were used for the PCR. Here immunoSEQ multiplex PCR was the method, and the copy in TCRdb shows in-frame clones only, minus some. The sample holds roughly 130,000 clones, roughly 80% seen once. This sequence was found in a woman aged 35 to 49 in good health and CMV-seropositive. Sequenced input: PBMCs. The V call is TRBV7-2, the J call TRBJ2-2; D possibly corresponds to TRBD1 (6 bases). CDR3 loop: CASRTGQTGELFF. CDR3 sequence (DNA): TGTGCCAGTCGAACAGGGCAAACCGGGGAGCTGTTTTTT.